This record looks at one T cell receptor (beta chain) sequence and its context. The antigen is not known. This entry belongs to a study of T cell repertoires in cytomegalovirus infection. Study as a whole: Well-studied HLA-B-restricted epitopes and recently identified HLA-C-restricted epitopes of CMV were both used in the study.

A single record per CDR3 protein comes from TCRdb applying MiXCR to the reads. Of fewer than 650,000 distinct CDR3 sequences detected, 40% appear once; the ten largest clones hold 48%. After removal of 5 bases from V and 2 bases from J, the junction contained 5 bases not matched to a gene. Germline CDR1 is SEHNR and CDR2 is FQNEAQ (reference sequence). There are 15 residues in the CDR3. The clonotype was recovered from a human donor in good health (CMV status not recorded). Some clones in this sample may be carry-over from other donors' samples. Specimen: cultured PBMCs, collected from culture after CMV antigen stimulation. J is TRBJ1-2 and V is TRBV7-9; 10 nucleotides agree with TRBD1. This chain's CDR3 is CASSAEGQGNYGYTF. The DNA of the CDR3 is TGTGCCAGCAGCGCCGAGGGACAGGGGAACTATGGCTACACCTTC.